This T cell receptor beta chain was sequenced during a study of T cell repertoires in cytomegalovirus infection. Study-level information: It was the public TCR beta signatures that indicated both CMV infection and matching HLA type.

This clonotype was seen many times. Its target is unknown. TCRdb redid the calling of the reads with MiXCR, one entry per CDR3 protein. In the table there are about 100,000 distinct CDR3 sequences, 23% of which are singletons. Study outcomes and limitations: Public TCR beta family frequency separated CMV-and-HLA carriers, including in an independent cohort. The ex vivo response showed dominance by HLA-C-restricted CMV-specific TCR beta clonotypes.

The CDR3 spans 15 residues. Trimming took off 5 bases at V and 4 bases at J, with 14 bases between the two ends. Germline V CDR1 and CDR2: SGHTA, FQGNSA. The chain uses TRBV7-2 and TRBJ1-4; D is possibly TRBD1 (6 bases). This TCR was sampled from a human donor in good health (CMV status not recorded). Some clones in this sample may be carry-over from other donors' samples. Sequencing was carried out using CD8+ T cells from PBMCs. CDR3 amino acids: CASSLSGGLNEKLFF. CDR3 DNA: TGTGCCAGCAGCCTCTCCGGGGGCCTTAATGAAAAACTGTTTTTT.